The T cell receptor (beta chain) under discussion was sequenced for a study of cytomegalovirus exposure and HLA in healthy donors. On this clone: Its antigen is currently unknown.

Trimming took 4 bases from V and 8 from J; bases not matched to a gene: 7. The CDR3 totals 15 residues. CDR1 ENHRY and CDR2 SYGVKD come from the germline V gene. The protocol was immunoSEQ multiplex PCR, while the TCRdb copy is restricted to in-frame clones and leaves out a portion. The sample lists about 190,000 clones; approximately 85% were seen once. Whole-study findings and limits: Associated with cytomegalovirus, according to the listing, were some 180 TCR beta chains.

The chain uses TRBV10-3 and TRBJ2-1, with 11 bases lining up with TRBD1. The receptor was derived from a woman aged 18 to 35 in good health and CMV-seronegative. The specimen sequenced was PBMCs. This chain's CDR3 is CAISGGTGGIDEQFF. The CDR3 DNA sequence: TGTGCCATCAGTGGCGGGACAGGGGGTATAGATGAGCAGTTCTTC.